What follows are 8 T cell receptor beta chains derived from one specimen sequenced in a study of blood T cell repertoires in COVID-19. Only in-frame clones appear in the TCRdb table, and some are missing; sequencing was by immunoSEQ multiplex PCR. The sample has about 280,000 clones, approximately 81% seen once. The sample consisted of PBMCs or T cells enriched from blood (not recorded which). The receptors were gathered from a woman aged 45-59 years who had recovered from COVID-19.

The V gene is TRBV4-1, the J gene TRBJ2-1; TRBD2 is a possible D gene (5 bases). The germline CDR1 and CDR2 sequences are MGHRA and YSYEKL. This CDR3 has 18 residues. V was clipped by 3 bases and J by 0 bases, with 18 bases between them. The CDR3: CASSQTLARGSSYNEQFF. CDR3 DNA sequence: TGCGCCAGCAGCCAGACCTTGGCTCGGGGAAGCTCCTACAATGAGCAGTTCTTC.

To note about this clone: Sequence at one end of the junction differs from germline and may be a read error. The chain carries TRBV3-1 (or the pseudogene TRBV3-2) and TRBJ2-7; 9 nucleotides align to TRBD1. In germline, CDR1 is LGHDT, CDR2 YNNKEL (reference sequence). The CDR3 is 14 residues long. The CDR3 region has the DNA TGTGCCAGCACTCCGGGACAGGGCACCTACGCGCAGTACTTC. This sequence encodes CASTPGQGTYAQYF.

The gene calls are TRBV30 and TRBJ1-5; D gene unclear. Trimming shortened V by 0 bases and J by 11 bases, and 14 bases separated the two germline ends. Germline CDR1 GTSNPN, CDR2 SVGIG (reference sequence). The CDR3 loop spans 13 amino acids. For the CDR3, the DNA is TGTGCCTGGAGTGTCCCCCCTCTCGGGACCCAGCATTTT. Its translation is CAWSVPPLGTQHF.

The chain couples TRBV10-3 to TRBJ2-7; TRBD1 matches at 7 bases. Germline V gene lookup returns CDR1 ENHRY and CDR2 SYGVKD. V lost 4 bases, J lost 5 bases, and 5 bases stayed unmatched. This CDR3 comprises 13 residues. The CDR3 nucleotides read TGTGCCATCAGTGGTCAAGGGGGCGACGAGCAGTACTTC. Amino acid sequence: CAISGQGGDEQYF.

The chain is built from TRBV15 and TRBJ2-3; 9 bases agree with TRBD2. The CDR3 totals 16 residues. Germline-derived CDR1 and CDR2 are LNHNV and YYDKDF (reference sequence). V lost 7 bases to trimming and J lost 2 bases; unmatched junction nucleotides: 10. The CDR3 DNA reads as TGTGCCACCACCCGATGGAGCGGGAGGCACACAGATACGCAGTATTTT. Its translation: CATTRWSGRHTDTQYF.

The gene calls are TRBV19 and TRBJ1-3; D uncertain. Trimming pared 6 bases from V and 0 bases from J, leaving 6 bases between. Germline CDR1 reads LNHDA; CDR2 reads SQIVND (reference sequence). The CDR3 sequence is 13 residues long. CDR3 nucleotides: TGTGCCAGTAGACCAGGCTCTGGAAACACCATATATTTT. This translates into CASRPGSGNTIYF. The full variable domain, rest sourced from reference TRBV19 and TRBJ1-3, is DGGITQSPKYLFRKEGQNVTLSCEQNLNHDAMYWYRQDPGQGLRLIYYSQIVNDFQKGDIAEGYSVSREKKESFPLTVTSAQKNPTAFYLCASRPGSGNTIYFGEGSWLTVV.

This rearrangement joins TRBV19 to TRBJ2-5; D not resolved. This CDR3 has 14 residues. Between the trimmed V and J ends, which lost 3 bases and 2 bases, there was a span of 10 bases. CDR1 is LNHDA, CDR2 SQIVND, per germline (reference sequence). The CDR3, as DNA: TGTGCCAGTAGTATGGGTCAGACACAAGAGACCCAGTACTTC. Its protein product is CASSMGQTQETQYF. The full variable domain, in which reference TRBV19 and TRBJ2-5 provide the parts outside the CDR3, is DGGITQSPKYLFRKEGQNVTLSCEQNLNHDAMYWYRQDPGQGLRLIYYSQIVNDFQKGDIAEGYSVSREKKESFPLTVTSAQKNPTAFYLCASSMGQTQETQYFGPGTRLLVL.

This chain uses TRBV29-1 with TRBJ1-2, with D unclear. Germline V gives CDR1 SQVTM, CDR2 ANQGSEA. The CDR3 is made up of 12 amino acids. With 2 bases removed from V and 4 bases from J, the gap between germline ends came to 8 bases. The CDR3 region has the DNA TGCAGCGTTGAACGGCCAGGCTATGGCTACACCTTC. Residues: CSVERPGYGYTF.